These 6 T cell receptor beta chains were sequenced from one sample in a study of blood T cell repertoires in COVID-19. TCRdb's copy holds only in-frame clones and misses some; the assay was immunoSEQ multiplex PCR. The sample holds under 300,000 clones, 70% to 90% seen once. The sequencing input was peripheral blood. The receptors were gathered from a man in his late teens or twenties with active or convalescent COVID-19.

This clone was recorded once. This chain connects TRBV14 to TRBJ1-3, with 9 positions matching TRBD1. The CDR3 is 12 amino acids. Germline CDR1 and CDR2: SGHDN and FVKESK. With V trimmed by 3 bases and J by 10 bases, 1 base remained unmatched. The CDR3 protein is CASSQTGGTIYF. The CDR3 region has the DNA TGTGCCAGCAGCCAGACAGGGGGGACCATATATTTT.

The CDR3 nucleotides read TGTGCCAGCACGATGGGACTAGCGGGGACCGAGACCCAGTACTTC. It translates to CASTMGLAGTETQYF. The chain couples TRBV2 to TRBJ2-5; 13 nucleotides align to TRBD2. The CDR3 has 15 amino acids. The V gene's germline CDR1 is SNHLY and CDR2 FYNNEI. V was clipped by 7 bases and J by 5 bases; unmatched bases: 7.

The CDR3 nucleotides read TGTGCCAGCTGCAATACATCTGGGGCCAACGTCCTGACTTTC. It is translated as CASCNTSGANVLTF. The J gene is TRBJ2-6, the V gene TRBV7-9; D remains ambiguous. The CDR3 contains 14 residues. Germline-derived CDR1 and CDR2 are SEHNR and FQNEAQ (reference sequence). V gave up 8 bases and J gave up 1 base, with 9 bases separating them.

A remark on this clone: Different DNA sequences within this sample yield the same CDR3. The chain has TRBV11-3 and TRBJ1-2; maybe TRBD1 (5 bases). The CDR3 has 13 residues. V was cut by 0 bases and J by 8 bases, with 10 bases left in between. Germline CDR1 is SGHNT and CDR2 is YENEEA. CDR3 nucleotides: TGTGCCAGCAGCTTAGAAGGTCGGGGGGGCTACACCTTC. It specifies CASSLEGRGGYTF.

V gene TRBV6-5 combines with J gene TRBJ2-5, with TRBD2 identical over 8 bases. The CDR3 totals 14 residues. Germline V gene sequence: CDR1 MNHEY, CDR2 SVGAGI. With V trimmed by 7 bases and J by 5 bases, 9 bases remained unmatched. CDR3 protein: CASNAGGRWETQYF. In DNA form, the CDR3 reads TGTGCCAGCAATGCGGGAGGCCGGTGGGAGACCCAGTACTTC.

V and J are TRBV5-1 and TRBJ2-1, with 7 nucleotides matching TRBD2. The V segment lost 0 bases and the J segment 1 base; nucleotides outside the gene matches: 7. Looked up from germline, CDR1 is SGHRS and CDR2 is YFSETQ. The CDR3 contains 17 residues. CDR3 bases: TGCGCCAGCAGCTTGGCCCTCCTAGCGGATTCCTACAATGAGCAGTTCTTC. As protein: CASSLALLADSYNEQFF.